This T cell receptor beta chain comes out of a study of Ad26.COV2.S vaccination and SARS-CoV-2 variants. General study findings and limits: The placebo group had lower spike-specific TCR breadth than the vaccine recipients did. After vaccination, substantial breadth of spike-specific CD8+ and CD4+ responses was reported. Breadth measured for non-spike TCRs was similar across vaccine and placebo recipients.

Germline V CDR1 and CDR2: SNHLY, FYNNEI. Between the trimmed V and J ends, which lost 2 bases and 9 bases, there was a span of 11 bases. CDR3 size: 12 residues. As for this clone: No antigen is known for it.

The table came from immunoSEQ multiplex PCR; TCRdb's copy has only in-frame clones and leaves some out. The sample consists of some 180,000 clones, 70% to 90% of them appearing once. The sequences come from peripheral blood, collected after recovery from COVID-19. This rearrangement joins TRBV2 to TRBJ2-7; D is possibly TRBD1 (6 bases). This sequence was found in a human donor who had recovered from COVID-19. The CDR3 nucleotides are TGTGCCAGCAGTGAACAGGGGTTCGGGCAGTACTTC. Its protein is CASSEQGFGQYF.